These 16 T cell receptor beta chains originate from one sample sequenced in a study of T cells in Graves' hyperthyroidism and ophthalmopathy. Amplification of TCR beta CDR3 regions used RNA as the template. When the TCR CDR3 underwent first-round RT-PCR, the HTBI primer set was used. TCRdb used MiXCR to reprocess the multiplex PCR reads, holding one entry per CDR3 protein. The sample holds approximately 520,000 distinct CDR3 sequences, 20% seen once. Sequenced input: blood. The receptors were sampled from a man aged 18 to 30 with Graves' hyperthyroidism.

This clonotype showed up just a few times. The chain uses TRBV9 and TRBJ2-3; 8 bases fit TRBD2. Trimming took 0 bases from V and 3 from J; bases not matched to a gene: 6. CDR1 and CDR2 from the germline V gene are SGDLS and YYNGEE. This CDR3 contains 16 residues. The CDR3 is CASSVVEAGETDTQYF. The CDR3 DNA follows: TGTGCCAGCAGCGTAGTGGAAGCGGGGGAAACAGATACGCAGTATTTT.

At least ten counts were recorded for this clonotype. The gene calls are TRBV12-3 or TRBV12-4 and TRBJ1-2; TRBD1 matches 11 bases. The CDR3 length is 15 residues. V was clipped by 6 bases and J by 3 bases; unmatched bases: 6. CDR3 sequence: CASSPRTGGDYGYTF. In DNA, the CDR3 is TGTGCCAGCAGCCCTCGGACAGGGGGCGACTATGGCTACACCTTC.

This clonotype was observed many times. The CDR3 DNA reads as TGTGCCAGCATCCCCGGAGCTTTCTTT. Its protein product is CASIPGAFF. The V and J genes are TRBV28 and TRBJ1-1; the D is unclear. From germline, CDR1 is MDHEN and CDR2 SYDVKM. Trimming cost V 7 bases and J 10 bases, with 7 bases left between them. This CDR3 has 9 residues. Combining the CDR3 with reference TRBV28 and TRBJ1-1 gives the whole variable domain DVKVTQSSRYLVKRTGEKVFLECVQDMDHENMFWYRQDPGLGLRLIYFSYDVKMKEKGDIPEGYSVSREKKERFSLILESASTNQTSMYLCASIPGAFFGQGTRLTVV.

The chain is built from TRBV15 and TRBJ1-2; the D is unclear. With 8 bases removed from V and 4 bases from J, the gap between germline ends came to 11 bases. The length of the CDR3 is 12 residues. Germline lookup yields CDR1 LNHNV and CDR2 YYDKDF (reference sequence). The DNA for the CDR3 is TGTGCCACCGCGACCTTGGGCTATGGCTACACCTTC. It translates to CATATLGYGYTF. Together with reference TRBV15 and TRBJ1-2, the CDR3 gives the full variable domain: DAMVIQNPRYQVTQFGKPVTLSCSQTLNHNVMYWYQQKSSQAPKLLFHYYDKDFNNEADTPDNFQSRRPNTSFCFLDIRSPGLGDTAMYLCATATLGYGYTFGSGTRLTVV.

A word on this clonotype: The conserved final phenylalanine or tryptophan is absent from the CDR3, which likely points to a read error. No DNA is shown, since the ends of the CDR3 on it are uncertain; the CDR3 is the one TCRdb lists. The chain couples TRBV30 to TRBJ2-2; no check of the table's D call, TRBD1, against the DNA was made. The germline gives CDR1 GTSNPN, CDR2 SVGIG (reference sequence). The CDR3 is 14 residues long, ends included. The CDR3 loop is CAWSPGVRRGELCL.

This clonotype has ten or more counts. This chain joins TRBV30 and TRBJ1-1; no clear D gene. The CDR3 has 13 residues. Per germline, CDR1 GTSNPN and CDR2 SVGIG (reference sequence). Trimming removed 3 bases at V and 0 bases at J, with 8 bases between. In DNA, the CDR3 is TGTGCCTGGAGCGGCAGCCTGAACACTGAAGCTTTCTTT. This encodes CAWSGSLNTEAFF.

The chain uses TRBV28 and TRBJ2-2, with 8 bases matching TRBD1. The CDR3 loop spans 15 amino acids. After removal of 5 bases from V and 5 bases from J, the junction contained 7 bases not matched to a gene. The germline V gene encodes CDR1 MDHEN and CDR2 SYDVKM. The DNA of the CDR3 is TGTGCCAGCAGTGACAGGGGCCGGGGGACCGGGGAGCTGTTTTTT. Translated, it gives CASSDRGRGTGELFF.

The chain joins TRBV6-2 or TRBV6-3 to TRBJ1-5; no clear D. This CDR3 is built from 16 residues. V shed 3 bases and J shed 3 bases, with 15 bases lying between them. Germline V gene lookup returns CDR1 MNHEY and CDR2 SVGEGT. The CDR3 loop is CASSYGRLRVNQPQHF. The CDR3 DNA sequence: TGTGCCAGCAGTTATGGTCGTTTAAGAGTCAATCAGCCCCAGCATTTT.

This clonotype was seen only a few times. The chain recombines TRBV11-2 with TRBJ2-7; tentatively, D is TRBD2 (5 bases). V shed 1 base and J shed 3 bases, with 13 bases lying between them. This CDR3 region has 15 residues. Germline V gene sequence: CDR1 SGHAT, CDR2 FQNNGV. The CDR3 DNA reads TGTGCCAGCAGCTTAGGGCCGGGGTTAAACTACGAGCAGTACTTC. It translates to CASSLGPGLNYEQYF.

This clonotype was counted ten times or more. Here the CDR3 reads CATESREEETQYF. The CDR3 DNA sequence: TGTGCCACCGAAAGCCGGGAAGAAGAGACCCAGTACTTC. The rearrangement joins TRBV24-1 to TRBJ2-5; weak D call: TRBD2 (5 bases). Trimming shortened V by 9 bases and J by 3 bases, and 13 bases separated the two germline ends. The germline V gene has CDR1 KGHDR and CDR2 SFDVKD. The CDR3 spans 13 residues.

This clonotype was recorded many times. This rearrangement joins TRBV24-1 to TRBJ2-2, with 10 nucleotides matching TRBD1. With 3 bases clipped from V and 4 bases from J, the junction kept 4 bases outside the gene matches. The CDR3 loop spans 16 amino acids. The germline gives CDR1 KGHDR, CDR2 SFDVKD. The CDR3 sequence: CATSDRDRGGTGELFF. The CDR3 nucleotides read TGTGCCACCAGTGATAGGGACAGGGGTGGCACCGGGGAGCTGTTTTTT.

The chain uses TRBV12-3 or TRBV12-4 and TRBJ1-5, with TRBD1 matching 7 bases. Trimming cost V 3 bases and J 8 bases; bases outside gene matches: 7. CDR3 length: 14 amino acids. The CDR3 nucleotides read TGTGCCAGCAGTTTTTCACAGGGGTGGGAGCCCCAGCATTTT. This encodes CASSFSQGWEPQHF.

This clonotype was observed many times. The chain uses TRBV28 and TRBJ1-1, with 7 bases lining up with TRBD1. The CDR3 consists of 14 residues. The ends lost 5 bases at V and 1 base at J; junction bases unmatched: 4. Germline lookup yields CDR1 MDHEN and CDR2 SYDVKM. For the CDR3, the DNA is TGTGCCAGCAGTAGAGGGACAGAGAACACTGAAGCTTTCTTT. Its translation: CASSRGTENTEAFF.

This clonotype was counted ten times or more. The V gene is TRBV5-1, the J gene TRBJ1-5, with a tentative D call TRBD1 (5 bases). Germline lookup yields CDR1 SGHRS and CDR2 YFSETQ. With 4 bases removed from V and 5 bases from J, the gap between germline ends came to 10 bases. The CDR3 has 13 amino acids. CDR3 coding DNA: TGCGCCAGCAGCGGGGACGCCGATCAGCCCCAGCATTTT. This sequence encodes CASSGDADQPQHF.

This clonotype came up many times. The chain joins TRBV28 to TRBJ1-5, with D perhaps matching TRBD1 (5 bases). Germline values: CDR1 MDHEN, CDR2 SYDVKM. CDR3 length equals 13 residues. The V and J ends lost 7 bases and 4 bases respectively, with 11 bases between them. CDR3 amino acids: CASNPWGNQPQHF. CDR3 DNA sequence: TGTGCCAGCAACCCCTGGGGGAATCAGCCCCAGCATTTT.

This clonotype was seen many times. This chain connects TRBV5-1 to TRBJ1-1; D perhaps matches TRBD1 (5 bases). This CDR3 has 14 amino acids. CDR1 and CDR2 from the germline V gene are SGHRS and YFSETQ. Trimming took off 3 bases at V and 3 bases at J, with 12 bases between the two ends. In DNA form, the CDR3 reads TGCGCCAGCAGCTCCACCGACAGATACACTGAAGCTTTCTTT. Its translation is CASSSTDRYTEAFF.